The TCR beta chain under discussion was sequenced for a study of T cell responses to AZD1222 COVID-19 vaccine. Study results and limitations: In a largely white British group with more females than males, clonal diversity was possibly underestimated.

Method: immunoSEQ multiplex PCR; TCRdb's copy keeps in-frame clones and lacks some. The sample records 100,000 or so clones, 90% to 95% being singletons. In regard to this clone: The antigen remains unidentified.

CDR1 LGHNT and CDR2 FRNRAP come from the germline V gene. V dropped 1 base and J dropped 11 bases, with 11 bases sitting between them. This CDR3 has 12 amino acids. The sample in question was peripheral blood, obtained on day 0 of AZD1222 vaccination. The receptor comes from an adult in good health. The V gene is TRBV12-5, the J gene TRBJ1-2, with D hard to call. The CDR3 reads CASGLGPSYYTF. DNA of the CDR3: TGTGCTAGTGGTTTGGGTCCATCATATTACACCTTC.